This TCR beta chain was sequenced for a study of shared clonotypes between healthy human individuals. The assay used deep level. Sequenced by immunoSEQ multiplex PCR; TCRdb stores in-frame clones only, minus some. The data contain about 1 million clones, under 80% of them singletons. With 5 bases removed from V and 8 bases from J, the gap between germline ends came to 21 bases. The CDR3 has 15 amino acids. CDR1 is SGHVS and CDR2 is FNYEAQ in the germline V gene. What was sequenced was memory CD4+ T cells sorted from blood. The subset denotes: CD45RA-negative fraction. This receptor was identified in a young man in good health. The V call is TRBV7-6, the J call TRBJ1-2; weak D call: TRBD1 (5 bases). For the CDR3, the DNA is TGTGCCAGCAGCCCAGATAAAGGTGGGACCTGGGGCTACACCTTC. It translates to CASSPDKGGTWGYTF.